The 32 T cell receptor beta chains reported below all come from one sample, sequenced in a study of sequential checkpoint blockade in melanoma. Sequenced by immunoSEQ multiplex PCR; TCRdb stores in-frame clones only, minus some. Of around 26,000 clones in the sample, about three quarters were seen once. The treatment denotes: randomized to nivolumab then ipilimumab (arm A) or the reverse (arm B). Material: CD8+ T cells sorted from blood (inferred from file names), obtained from a patient given nivolumab and ipilimumab in sequence. These receptors originate from a human donor with melanoma.

The DNA of the CDR3 is TGTGCCAGCAGCCAGGAAGGGACTTCAGAGCAGTACTTC. Its translation: CASSQEGTSEQYF. The J gene is TRBJ2-7, the V gene TRBV4-2, with a weak D call TRBD2 (6 bases). CDR3 size: 13 residues. Trimming took off 3 bases at V and 7 bases at J, with 13 bases between the two ends. The germline V gene has CDR1 LGHNA and CDR2 YNFKEQ.

The rearrangement uses TRBV9 and TRBJ2-5, with 9 bases matching TRBD1. The better agreement between TRBJ2-7 and the DNA end casts doubt on the J call. Germline values: CDR1 SGDLS, CDR2 YYNGEE. The CDR3 sequence is 15 residues long. The DNA for the CDR3 is TGTGCCAGCAGCGTGGCCGGGACAGGGATACGCGAGCAGTACTTC. Encoded protein: CASSVAGTGIREQYF.

About this clone: Other DNA sequences in the same sample also yield this CDR3. This chain uses TRBV7-8 with TRBJ1-5; tentative D call: TRBD1 (5 bases). CDR3 length equals 15 residues. Trimming left V 1 base short and J 2 bases short, with 9 bases between. Germline CDR1 SGHVS, CDR2 FQNEAQ. The CDR3 loop reads CASSLGRGGNQPQHF. The CDR3 DNA reads TGTGCCAGCAGCTTAGGTAGGGGCGGCAATCAGCCCCAGCATTTT.

The genes are TRBV28 and TRBJ2-1; 7 positions agree with TRBD1. V dropped 10 bases and J dropped 10; count of bases not matched to a gene: 19. The CDR3 loop spans 15 amino acids. The germline CDR1 and CDR2 sequences are MDHEN and SYDVKM. CDR3 DNA: TGTGCCACGGCCTTTAGGGGGCTCCGTTCGGCCGAGCAGTTCTTC. It translates to CATAFRGLRSAEQFF.

This chain links TRBV10-3 with TRBJ2-7; D ambiguous. This CDR3 is built from 12 residues. Germline V CDR1 and CDR2: ENHRY, SYGVKD. V lost 3 bases to trimming and J lost 3 bases, with 6 bases between them. The CDR3 DNA reads as TGTGCCATCAGTGACCCCTACTACGAGCAGTACTTC. This gives the protein CAISDPYYEQYF.

The CDR3 is CASSQVASGRADTQYF. The CDR3 coding sequence is TGCGCCAGCAGCCAAGTAGCTAGCGGGAGAGCTGATACGCAGTATTTT. The chain combines TRBV4-3 with TRBJ2-3; 10 bases map to TRBD2. Germline CDR1 is LGHNA and CDR2 is YSLEER. This CDR3 region has 16 residues. V shed 1 base, J shed 6 bases, and the junction held 7 bases outside the gene matches.

The rearrangement links TRBV7-3 to TRBJ2-1; D is perhaps TRBD2 (5 bases). Germline CDR1 SGHTA, CDR2 FQGTGA. The CDR3 is made up of 13 amino acids. The germline V and J ends were trimmed by 9 bases and 8 bases, with 17 bases remaining between them. The CDR3: CARNGLGGDEQFF. CDR3 nucleotides: TGTGCCAGAAACGGGCTAGGAGGCGATGAGCAGTTCTTC.

This chain links TRBV27 with TRBJ2-2, with D possibly matching TRBD1 (5 bases). Germline CDR1 reads MNHEY; CDR2 reads SMNVEV (reference sequence). The V end lost 0 bases, the J end lost 5 bases, and 10 bases lay between the germline ends. CDR3 length equals 15 residues. CDR3 amino acids: CASSLSSQGTGELFF. The CDR3 DNA follows: TGTGCCAGCAGTTTATCAAGTCAGGGAACCGGGGAGCTGTTTTTT.

In its sample, this clone was seen once. The V gene is TRBV7-6, the J gene TRBJ2-7; 7 bases agree with TRBD1. V shed 3 bases, J shed 1 base, and the junction held 3 bases outside the gene matches. CDR3 size: 14 residues. Germline V gives CDR1 SGHVS, CDR2 FNYEAQ. The CDR3, as DNA: TGTGCCAGCAGCTTGACGACAGGGTCCTACGAGCAGTACTTC. This gives the protein CASSLTTGSYEQYF.

The V and J genes are TRBV27 and TRBJ2-7; 9 positions agree with TRBD2. J gave up 3 bases and V 3 bases, and 6 bases lay outside the gene matches. The CDR3 loop spans 15 amino acids. In germline, CDR1 is MNHEY, CDR2 SMNVEV (reference sequence). The CDR3 sequence is CASSLSRGGGYEQYF. CDR3 in DNA: TGTGCCAGCAGTTTGTCCCGCGGGGGGGGCTACGAGCAGTACTTC.

The rearrangement uses TRBV5-6 and TRBJ1-2, with 7 bases aligning to TRBD1. The CDR3 loop spans 16 amino acids. V was clipped by 2 bases and J by 3 bases; unmatched bases: 10. Germline V gene lookup returns CDR1 SGHDT and CDR2 YYEEEE. The CDR3 DNA follows: TGTGCCAGCAGCTTTGGGGGTACAGGGGCGCACTATGGCTACACCTTC. This translates into CASSFGGTGAHYGYTF.

A single count supports this clone. This sequence joins TRBV27 and TRBJ1-1; 11 bases align to TRBD1. CDR1 is MNHEY, CDR2 SMNVEV, per germline (reference sequence). The CDR3 is made up of 15 amino acids. The trim removed 3 bases at V and 5 bases at J, leaving 5 bases unmatched. The CDR3 coding sequence is TGTGCCAGCAGTTTGTACGGACAGGGGGCGACTGAAGCTTTCTTT. This codes for CASSLYGQGATEAFF.

This clone has just one count. The chain has TRBV15 and TRBJ1-1; 7 bases are a match to TRBD1. Germline V gene sequence: CDR1 LNHNV, CDR2 YYDKDF (reference sequence). The ends lost 5 bases at V and 2 bases at J; junction bases unmatched: 5. The CDR3 is made up of 14 amino acids. In nucleotides, the CDR3 is TGTGCCACCAGCGCCTACAGGGGAAACACTGAAGCTTTCTTT. Its translation is CATSAYRGNTEAFF.

V usage is TRBV4-3 and J usage is TRBJ2-5; possible D gene TRBD1, 5 bases. The J call may be in error: the DNA end matches TRBJ2-7 better. This CDR3 is built from 15 residues. Germline V gives CDR1 LGHNA, CDR2 YSLEER. The CDR3 DNA is TGCGCCAGCAGCCAAGATGGGGCGGAAACGTACGAGCAGTACTTC. This sequence encodes CASSQDGAETYEQYF.

V gene TRBV10-3 combines with J gene TRBJ1-1, with a possible D match to TRBD1 (6 bases). The CDR3 totals 12 residues. The V end lost 8 bases, the J end lost 4 bases, and 11 bases lay between the germline ends. Germline V gene data show CDR1 as ENHRY and CDR2 as SYGVKD. CDR3 nucleotides: TGTGCCATCGCGGGAGGGGGCACTGAAGCTTTCTTT. Its protein product is CAIAGGGTEAFF.

The chain joins TRBV6-5 to TRBJ2-3, with D possibly matching TRBD1 (6 bases). V lost 10 bases and J lost 0, with 14 bases in between. CDR1 and CDR2 (germline): MNHEY, SVGAGI. The CDR3 is made up of 14 amino acids. Written as DNA, the CDR3 is TGTGCCACACAGGGCACCACGAGCACAGATACGCAGTATTTT. The encoded protein is CATQGTTSTDTQYF.

The rearrangement joins TRBV7-9 to TRBJ1-2; D uncertain. CDR3 size: 15 residues. Trimming stripped 1 base from V and 1 base from J, with 10 bases between. CDR1 and CDR2 from the germline V gene are SEHNR and FQNEAQ (reference sequence). The CDR3 DNA follows: TGTGCCAGCAGCTTAGGACAAGGCGTTAACTATGGCTACACCTTC. It encodes CASSLGQGVNYGYTF.

The V call is TRBV5-4, the J call TRBJ2-7, with D perhaps matching TRBD1 (6 bases). Germline V gene data show CDR1 as SGHNT and CDR2 as YYREEE (reference sequence). The CDR3 is 14 amino acids. The ends were cut back, 2 bases at V and 3 bases at J, with 12 bases in the middle. CDR3 amino acids: CASSFSRGDYEQYF. The CDR3 nucleotides read TGTGCCAGCAGCTTTTCCAGGGGAGACTACGAGCAGTACTTC.

The chain employs TRBV7-2 and TRBJ2-1; 8 bases are a match to TRBD2. Trimming at V came to 1 base and at J to 7 bases, leaving 9 bases not matched to a gene. CDR1 and CDR2 (germline): SGHTA, FQGNSA. CDR3 length: 16 residues. CDR3 amino acids: CASSLDPGGDWNEQFF. Written as DNA, the CDR3 is TGTGCCAGCAGCTTAGATCCGGGAGGGGACTGGAATGAGCAGTTCTTC.

The chain carries TRBV2 and TRBJ1-2; 12 bases are shared with TRBD1. The germline V gene encodes CDR1 SNHLY and CDR2 FYNNEI. This CDR3 spans 17 amino acids. V lost 3 bases and J lost 8; bases outside the gene matches: 13. The CDR3 DNA sequence: TGTGCCAGCAGTGAGATTGGAGGGGACAGGGGGCTCTGGGGCTACACCTTC. Its translation is CASSEIGGDRGLWGYTF.

V usage is TRBV5-6 and J usage is TRBJ2-2, with unresolved D. Germline V gene lookup returns CDR1 SGHDT and CDR2 YYEEEE. Trimming left V 2 bases short and J 0 bases short, with 5 bases between. The CDR3 is 14 amino acids. CDR3 protein: CASSFLPNTGELFF. The CDR3 DNA sequence: TGTGCCAGCAGCTTCCTCCCGAACACCGGGGAGCTGTTTTTT.

V and J are TRBV19 and TRBJ2-1; TRBD1 aligns across 9 bases. This CDR3 region has 15 residues. Looked up from germline, CDR1 is LNHDA and CDR2 is SQIVND (reference sequence). V lost 1 base, J lost 4 bases, and 2 bases stayed unmatched. In nucleotides, the CDR3 is TGTGCCAGTAGTATAGGGGACAGGGTATACAATGAGCAGTTCTTC. Protein sequence: CASSIGDRVYNEQFF.

This clone was found once. J is TRBJ2-5 and V is TRBV7-2; TRBD1 might be the D (6 bases). This CDR3 is built from 13 residues. V was pared by 4 bases and J by 5 bases, with 11 bases between. The germline gives CDR1 SGHTA, CDR2 FQGNSA. CDR3 amino acids: CASSSGHLETQYF. The CDR3 nucleotides read TGTGCCAGCAGCTCGGGACACCTTGAGACCCAGTACTTC. Drawing the rest from reference TRBV7-2 and TRBJ2-5, the complete variable domain is GAGVSQSPSNKVTEKGKDVELRCDPISGHTALYWYRQSLGQGLEFLIYFQGNSAPDKSGLPSDRFSAERTGGSVSTLTIQRTQQEDSAVYLCASSSGHLETQYFGPGTRLLVL.

The gene calls are TRBV4-2 and TRBJ1-5, with TRBD1 as a possible D gene (5 bases). This CDR3 has 17 residues. CDR1 is LGHNA, CDR2 YNFKEQ, per germline. The V end was cut by 1 base, the J end by 5 bases, with 18 bases between. Here the CDR3 DNA reads TGTGCCAGCAGCCAAGGCCCGACAGCCCCGGGTTATCAGCCCCAGCATTTT. It encodes CASSQGPTAPGYQPQHF.

CDR3 sequence reads: CASSSGQGRNTIYF. CDR3 in DNA: TGTGCCAGCAGCTCTGGACAGGGGAGAAACACCATATATTTT. The chain couples TRBV6-5 to TRBJ1-3, with TRBD1 identical over 9 bases. Germline CDR1 reads MNHEY; CDR2 reads SVGAGI. This CDR3 has 14 amino acids. After removal of 6 bases from V and 5 bases from J, the junction contained 5 bases not matched to a gene.

J is TRBJ1-6 and V is TRBV5-4; D is undetermined. The CDR3 is 13 residues long. Trimming stripped 0 bases from V and 9 bases from J, with 7 bases between. Germline-derived CDR1 and CDR2 are SGHNT and YYREEE (reference sequence). The CDR3 is CASSLVAFSPLHF. CDR3 sequence (DNA): TGTGCCAGCAGCTTGGTGGCCTTTTCACCCCTCCACTTT. The whole variable domain, filled in from reference TRBV5-4 and TRBJ1-6, reads ETGVTQSPTHLIKTRGQQVTLRCSSQSGHNTVSWYQQALGQGPQFIFQYYREEENGRGNFPPRFSGLQFPNYSSELNVNALELDDSALYLCASSLVAFSPLHFGNGTRLTVT.

The chain recombines TRBV11-2 with TRBJ1-1, with TRBD1 matching 7 bases. V lost 7 bases and J lost 4; bases outside the gene matches: 12. In germline, CDR1 is SGHAT, CDR2 FQNNGV. This CDR3 spans 15 amino acids. The DNA for the CDR3 is TGTGCCAGCAAAATCGAAGGGGGCGGAGGCACTGAAGCTTTCTTT. This sequence encodes CASKIEGGGGTEAFF.

J is TRBJ1-5 and V is TRBV25-1; 9 bases are shared with TRBD1. The CDR3 runs to 15 residues. Germline lookup yields CDR1 MGHDK and CDR2 SYGVNS. V shed 6 bases and J 4 bases; nucleotides not matched to a gene: 7. The CDR3 DNA is TGTGCCAGCAGATACAGGGGGCCCTTGAATCAGCCCCAGCATTTT. Translated, it gives CASRYRGPLNQPQHF.

The chain is built from TRBV29-1 and TRBJ1-1, with TRBD1 matching over 8 bases. Germline trimming cut 5 bases from V and 1 base from J; bases unmatched to any gene: 12. The CDR3 has 16 amino acids. The germline V gene has CDR1 SQVTM and CDR2 ANQGSEA. CDR3 residues: CSVQDREKAWNTEAFF. The DNA of the CDR3 is TGCAGCGTTCAGGACAGGGAGAAGGCGTGGAACACTGAAGCTTTCTTT.

The J gene is TRBJ2-7, the V gene TRBV7-9, with D unresolved. Trimming took 7 bases from V and 1 from J, leaving 11 bases between them. This CDR3 contains 13 residues. Looked up from germline, CDR1 is SEHNR and CDR2 is FQNEAQ (reference sequence). This chain's CDR3 is CASTSDTSYEQYF. The CDR3 DNA is TGTGCCAGCACCTCCGACACGTCCTACGAGCAGTACTTC.

V usage is TRBV15 and J usage is TRBJ1-1, with D perhaps TRBD1 (5 bases). Deletions cut 4 bases from V and 0 bases from J, with 15 bases between. This CDR3 spans 16 amino acids. Germline lookup yields CDR1 LNHNV and CDR2 YYDKDF (reference sequence). The CDR3 spells CATSKAPTEMNTEAFF. CDR3 nucleotides: TGTGCCACCAGCAAGGCCCCGACAGAAATGAACACTGAAGCTTTCTTT.

The genes are TRBV7-8 and TRBJ2-7, with D maybe TRBD2 (5 bases). The CDR3 runs to 13 residues. With 5 bases removed from V and 2 bases from J, the gap between germline ends came to 10 bases. The germline gives CDR1 SGHVS, CDR2 FQNEAQ. DNA of the CDR3: TGTGCCAGCAGCCCACCCGGGACCTACGAGCAGTACTTC. This sequence encodes CASSPPGTYEQYF. Supplemented by reference TRBV7-8 and TRBJ2-7, the full variable domain reads GAGVSQSPRYKVAKRGQDVALRCDPISGHVSLFWYQQALGQGPEFLTYFQNEAQLDKSGLPSDRFFAERPEGSVSTLKIQRTQQEDSAVYLCASSPPGTYEQYFGPGTRLTVT.